This T cell receptor (beta chain) was sequenced in a study of blood T cell repertoires in COVID-19. CDR3 length: 18 amino acids. Germline assignment: CDR1 LNHDA and CDR2 SQIVND (reference sequence). The germline V and J ends were trimmed by 3 bases and 0 bases, with 17 bases remaining between them. Authors' processing steps: By means of reference gene primer amplification, nucleated cell counts were estimated. TCRdb keeps only in-frame clones here, not all; method: immunoSEQ multiplex PCR. V, J and clone size reflect that table, while D and trimming were determined from the DNA. The profile shows fewer than 150,000 clones, approximately 84% of them singletons.

The chain is built from TRBV19 and TRBJ2-2; possibly TRBD2 for D (5 bases). This TCR derives from a woman older than 75 in a cohort sampled during active or convalescent COVID-19. The sequenced sample was peripheral blood. The CDR3 DNA follows: TGTGCCAGTAGTATCCTTGGCGTAAGCGGCTCGAACACCGGGGAGCTGTTTTTT. It codes for CASSILGVSGSNTGELFF.